Listed below are T cell receptor beta chains from one sample, sequenced in a study of patients and donors after allogeneic stem cell transplantation. TCRdb redid the calling of the RT-PCR reads with MiXCR, one entry per CDR3 protein. The sample shows roughly 180,000 distinct CDR3 sequences, around 41% of them seen only once. Sequencing was performed on blood, either unsorted or a sorted T cell fraction (not recorded which). These receptor sequences come from a human donor who was either an allogeneic HSCT recipient or a stem cell or donor lymphocyte infusion donor (not recorded which). It is not recorded whose cells these are; they may come from a transplant donor. Each CDR3 is given with its conserved first and last residue. Fields, in order: clone size, D gene, J gene, V gene, CDR3 protein, CDR3 DNA. D genes are given only for firm matches. A clone size is listed for some rows: how often the clone was seen (once, few, many), or a class if it is expanded.

- - TRBJ2-7 TRBV4-3 CASSQDSVGPSSYEQYF TGCGCCAGCAGCCAAGACTCGGTAGGGCCAAGCTCCTACGAGCAGTACTTC
few - TRBJ1-1 TRBV24-1 CATSGQVCEAFF TGTGCCACCAGTGGGCAGGTCTGTGAAGCTTTCTTT
few - TRBJ1-6 TRBV12-5 CASGLANGDIWNSPLHF TGTGCTAGTGGTTTGGCAAATGGGGACATATGGAATTCACCCCTCCACTTT
few TRBD1 TRBJ2-4 TRBV9 CASSVAAGGEYIQYF TGTGCCAGCAGCGTAGCGGCAGGGGGCGAGTACATTCAGTACTTC
- - TRBJ2-2 TRBV4-3 CASSHGDRSNTGELFF TGCGCCAGCAGTCACGGGGACCGCTCGAACACCGGGGAGCTGTTTTTT
few - TRBJ1-1 TRBV29-1 CSAAEAFF TGCAGCGCCGCTGAAGCTTTCTTT
- TRBD2 TRBJ2-3 TRBV4-3 CASSQGAGGKPTDTQYF TGCGCCAGCAGCCAAGGGGCGGGAGGGAAACCTACAGATACGCAGTATTTT
- TRBD2 TRBJ2-7 TRBV6-2/TRBV6-3 CASGSGRSYEQYF TGTGCCAGCGGTAGCGGGAGAAGCTACGAGCAGTACTTC
few - TRBJ1-6 TRBV7-2 CASSLEFVPTAPLHF TGTGCCAGCAGCTTAGAGTTCGTCCCGACGGCACCCCTCCACTTT
- - TRBJ2-3 TRBV3-1 CASSQSSVSTDTQYF TGTGCCAGCAGCCAGAGTAGCGTAAGCACAGATACGCAGTATTTT
few - TRBJ1-1 TRBV24-1 CATGGPRDTEAFF TGTGCCACCGGCGGCCCGCGGGACACTGAAGCTTTCTTT
- - TRBJ1-1 TRBV20-1 CSARDLQSRPPEAFF TGCAGTGCTAGAGATCTTCAGTCACGGCCCCCTGAAGCTTTCTTT
- TRBD1 TRBJ1-1 TRBV12-3/TRBV12-4 CASSDRVWEAFF TGTGCCAGCAGTGACAGGGTGTGGGAGGCTTTCTTT
once TRBD1 TRBJ1-2 TRBV28 CASSFLTGTDGYTF TGTGCCAGCAGTTTTCTCACAGGGACAGATGGCTACACCTTC
- TRBD2 TRBJ2-7 TRBV4-2 CASSQTGTRDYEQYF TGTGCCAGCAGCCAAACCGGGACTAGAGACTACGAGCAGTACTTC
- - TRBJ2-1 TRBV12-3/TRBV12-4 CASSPRRNEQFF TGTGCCAGCAGTCCCAGGAGGAATGAGCAGTTCTTC
few - TRBJ2-1 TRBV12-3/TRBV12-4 CASSWGGGNEQFF TGTGCCAGCAGTTGGGGTGGGGGCAATGAGCAGTTCTTC
- - TRBJ2-1 TRBV9 CASSAGDEQFF TGTGCCAGCAGCGCAGGGGATGAGCAGTTCTTC
- - TRBJ2-4 TRBV20-1 CSAWAGGEATGIQYF TGCAGTGCTTGGGCGGGCGGGGAGGCTACCGGCATTCAGTACTTC
few - TRBJ1-2 TRBV29-1 CSAPDERGTGGYTF TGCAGCGCTCCCGACGAACGGGGGACGGGTGGCTACACCTTC